This T cell receptor (beta chain) was identified during a study of regulatory T cells. Study-level points and caveats: Hydrophobic residues at CDR3 positions 6 and 7 were enriched in conventional CD4+ T cells of CD3G-deficient patients.

CD4+ T cells were divided by sorting: CD25-high CD127-low Tregs, CD25-low CD127-high conventional cells. This clone showed up just a few times. Antigen: not known. There are 15 residues in the CDR3. Trimming took 0 bases from V and 3 from J, leaving 6 bases between them. Germline CDR1 reads MNHEY; CDR2 reads SVGAGI. Primers: 52 TRBV forward and 13 TRBJ reverse. Libraries were prepared by immunoSEQ multiplex PCR; TCRdb keeps only in-frame clonotypes and omits some of them. The profile covers 32,000 or so clones, with roughly 92% appearing a single time and approximately 1.5% taken by the ten largest. The sample was conventional CD4+ T cells sorted from blood. This chain links TRBV6-5 with TRBJ1-6; the D is unclear. This TCR derives from a young adult with CD3G deficiency. CDR3 residues: CASSYSIGYNSPLHF. CDR3 DNA: TGTGCCAGCAGTTACTCGATAGGCTATAATTCACCCCTCCACTTT.